The 17 T cell receptor beta chains in this list originate from one sample, sequenced in a study of type 1 regulatory T cells. These receptors have no identified antigens. MiXCR, run by TCRdb on the reads, gives a single entry per CDR3 protein. The sample includes some 60,000 distinct CDR3 sequences, over 50% of them seen just once. The material sequenced was cultured non-Tr1 T cells, either the whole culture or a sorted T cell fraction (not recorded which). These receptor sequences come from a human donor in good health.

In DNA, the CDR3 is TGTGCCAGCAGTTACTCCGGTCCGGGCGCCGGGGAGCTGTTTTTT. This encodes CASSYSGPGAGELFF. The chain couples TRBV6-6 to TRBJ2-2, with no clear D. CDR3 length: 15 residues. The ends were cut back, 0 bases at V and 6 bases at J, with 11 bases in the middle. From germline, CDR1 is MNHNY and CDR2 SVGAGI (reference sequence).

The genes are TRBV5-6 and TRBJ1-1; a weak D match, TRBD1 (5 bases). In germline, CDR1 is SGHDT, CDR2 YYEEEE. V was shortened by 4 bases and J by 1 base, with 11 bases between the two germline ends. The CDR3 spans 14 residues. The CDR3 DNA reads as TGTGCCAGCAGCGACCCGGGACCGAACACTGAAGCTTTCTTT. Amino acids: CASSDPGPNTEAFF.

The chain couples TRBV7-2 to TRBJ2-4; perhaps TRBD1 as D (6 bases). This CDR3 is 16 amino acids long. CDR1 is SGHTA, CDR2 FQGNSA, per germline. V was pared by 1 base and J by 2 bases, with 12 bases between. CDR3 protein: CASSLVGGGSKNIQYF. In DNA, the CDR3 is TGTGCCAGCAGCTTAGTTGGGGGCGGATCCAAAAACATTCAGTACTTC.

The chain is built from TRBV7-2 and TRBJ1-2; D is uncertain. CDR3 length equals 14 residues. The V gene's germline CDR1 is SGHTA and CDR2 FQGNSA. Trimming left V 0 bases short and J 7 bases short, with 12 bases between. In DNA, the CDR3 is TGTGCCAGCAGCTTAGCGGGCGACCGCGGTGGCTACACCTTC. It codes for CASSLAGDRGGYTF.

The chain combines TRBV20-1 with TRBJ2-3, with D possibly called TRBD1 or TRBD2 (6 bases each). Deletions cut 8 bases from V and 8 bases from J, with 23 bases between. Looked up from germline, CDR1 is DFQATT and CDR2 is SNEGSKA (reference sequence). This CDR3 is built from 14 residues. The CDR3 here is CSYPGDDRGGTQYF. In nucleotides, the CDR3 is TGCAGTTATCCGGGGGACGATAGAGGGGGTACGCAGTATTTT.

In its sample, this clonotype was seen once. The chain couples TRBV6-2 or TRBV6-3 to TRBJ2-7, with D possibly matching TRBD2 (6 bases). This CDR3 has 11 amino acids. V dropped 10 bases and J dropped 2 bases, with 9 bases sitting between them. Germline-derived CDR1 and CDR2 are MNHEY and SVGEGT. CDR3 nucleotide sequence: TGTGCCACGGGACTGCCCTACGAGCAGTACTTC. Its protein is CATGLPYEQYF.

The chain recombines TRBV29-1 with TRBJ1-2; D not resolved. CDR3 length equals 15 residues. Looked up from germline, CDR1 is SQVTM and CDR2 is ANQGSEA. DNA of the CDR3: TGCAGTCTGAAACTCGGAAGAGGTTCTAACTATGGCTACACCTTC. Translating gives CSLKLGRGSNYGYTF.

The CDR3 nucleotides read TGCAGTGCTAGGTCAGGACTACTCCAAGAGACCCAGTACTTC. It specifies CSARSGLLQETQYF. The chain has TRBV20-1 and TRBJ2-5; D possibly corresponds to TRBD2 (6 bases). This CDR3 comprises 14 residues. The germline V gene has CDR1 DFQATT and CDR2 SNEGSKA (reference sequence). The V end lost 3 bases, the J end lost 1 base, and 12 bases lay between the germline ends.

This chain links TRBV12-3 or TRBV12-4 with TRBJ2-5; D unresolved. The CDR3 contains 12 residues. V shed 5 bases and J shed 3 bases, with 7 bases lying between them. The CDR3 sequence is CASSSVKETQYF. CDR3 DNA sequence: TGTGCCAGCAGTAGCGTTAAAGAGACCCAGTACTTC.

This clonotype occurred a few times. This sequence joins TRBV7-3 and TRBJ2-5; D might be TRBD1 (6 bases). This CDR3 contains 13 residues. Germline V gives CDR1 SGHTA, CDR2 FQGTGA. Trimming shortened V by 5 bases and J by 4 bases, and 11 bases separated the two germline ends. CDR3 in amino acids: CASSPGTIETQYF. The CDR3 nucleotides are TGTGCCAGCAGCCCCGGGACAATAGAGACCCAGTACTTC.

In its sample, this clonotype was seen once. The CDR3 is CASSKYSATDYEQYF. CDR3 DNA sequence: TGTGCCAGCAGCAAATATTCGGCCACAGACTACGAGCAGTACTTC. V is TRBV13 and J is TRBJ2-7, with D hard to call. CDR1 is PRHDT, CDR2 FYEKMQ, per germline (reference sequence). CDR3 length equals 15 residues. V dropped 5 bases and J dropped 3 bases, with 17 bases sitting between them.

The chain uses TRBV12-3 or TRBV12-4 and TRBJ1-5, with D tentatively TRBD1 (5 bases). Trimming stripped 3 bases from V and 4 bases from J, with 7 bases between. The CDR3 is 13 amino acids. This CDR3 reads CASSLQGNQPQHF. The CDR3 DNA follows: TGTGCCAGCAGTTTGCAGGGTAATCAGCCCCAGCATTTT.

The chain employs TRBV6-1 and TRBJ1-2; tentatively, D is TRBD1 (5 bases). This CDR3 has 13 amino acids. V was cut by 5 bases and J by 6 bases, with 13 bases left in between. Per the germline V gene, CDR1 is MNHNS and CDR2 is SASEGT. In DNA form, the CDR3 reads TGTGCCAGCAGTTTCACAGGTCTCGATGGCTACACCTTC. It codes for CASSFTGLDGYTF.

The J gene is TRBJ1-3, the V gene TRBV10-3; no clear D gene. Per germline, CDR1 ENHRY and CDR2 SYGVKD. This CDR3 has 14 residues. Trimming removed 2 bases from V and 0 bases from J, with 5 bases in between. The CDR3, as DNA: TGTGCCATCAGTGAGGAGGGCTCTGGAAACACCATATATTTT. Amino acid sequence: CAISEEGSGNTIYF.

The rearrangement links TRBV20-1 to TRBJ2-3, with a weak D call TRBD2 (6 bases). The CDR3 extends over 15 amino acids. V lost 6 bases, J lost 0 bases, and 16 bases lay in between. Germline CDR1 is DFQATT and CDR2 is SNEGSKA (reference sequence). Here the CDR3 reads CSARLGTFSTDTQYF. The CDR3 nucleotides read TGCAGTGCGAGACTCGGGACTTTTAGCACAGATACGCAGTATTTT.

This clonotype showed up just a few times. The chain uses TRBV25-1 and TRBJ2-3; tentatively, D is TRBD1 (5 bases). Germline CDR1 MGHDK, CDR2 SYGVNS. Trimming took off 8 bases at V and 5 bases at J, with 8 bases between the two ends. The length of the CDR3 is 11 residues. CDR3 sequence (DNA): TGTGCCAGCGGGGCGAGAGATACGCAGTATTTT. This codes for CASGARDTQYF.

V usage is TRBV20-1 and J usage is TRBJ2-3, with 8 nucleotides matching TRBD1. The V and J ends lost 6 bases and 3 bases, in that order; junction bases with no gene match: 8. Germline values: CDR1 DFQATT, CDR2 SNEGSKA (reference sequence). This CDR3 contains 14 residues. The DNA of the CDR3 is TGCAGTGCAGAGCAGGGGGCTGGGACAGATACGCAGTATTTT. Its translation is CSAEQGAGTDTQYF.